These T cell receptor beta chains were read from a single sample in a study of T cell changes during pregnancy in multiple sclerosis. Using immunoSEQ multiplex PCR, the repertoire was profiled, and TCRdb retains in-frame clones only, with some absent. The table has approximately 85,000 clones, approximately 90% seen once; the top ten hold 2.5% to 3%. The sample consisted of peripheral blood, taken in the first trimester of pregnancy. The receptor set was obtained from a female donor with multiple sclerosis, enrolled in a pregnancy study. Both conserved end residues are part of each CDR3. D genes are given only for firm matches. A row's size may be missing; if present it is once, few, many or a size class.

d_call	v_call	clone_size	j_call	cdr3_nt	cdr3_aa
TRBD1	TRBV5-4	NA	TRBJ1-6	TGTGCCAGCAGCTTGGAGGGGGCTCGGGTTAATAATTCACCCCTCCACTTT	CASSLEGARVNNSPLHF
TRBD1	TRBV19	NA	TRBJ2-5	TGTGCCAGTAGTACCCCCGGGACAGGACAAGAGACCCAGTACTTC	CASSTPGTGQETQYF
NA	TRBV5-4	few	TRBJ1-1	TGTGCCAGCACCATACAGCTTATATCACAGGAAGCTTTCTTT	CASTIQLISQEAFF
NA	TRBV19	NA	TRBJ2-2	TGTGCCAGTAGTAAACCTAGCGAGTCCGGGGAGCTGTTTTTT	CASSKPSESGELFF
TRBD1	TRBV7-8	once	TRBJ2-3	TGTGCCAGCAGCTTAAGGGCAGGGGGCGAGACAGATACGCAGTATTTT	CASSLRAGGETDTQYF
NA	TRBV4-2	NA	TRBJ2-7	TGTGCCAGCAGCCCGAATGCACACGGGGAAGCCTACGAGCAGTACTTC	CASSPNAHGEAYEQYF
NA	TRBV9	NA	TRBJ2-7	TGTGCCAGCAGCGTAGAAGGCGAGGAGCGCTACGAGCAGTACTTC	CASSVEGEERYEQYF
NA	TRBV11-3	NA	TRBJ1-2	TGTGCCAGCAGCTTCCGGGCTAACTATGGCTACACCTTC	CASSFRANYGYTF
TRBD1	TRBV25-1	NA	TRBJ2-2	TGTGCCAGCAGTGAAATTTGGACAGGCTCTCACGGGGAGCTGTTTTTT	CASSEIWTGSHGELFF
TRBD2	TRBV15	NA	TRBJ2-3	TGTGCCACCAGCAGAGAGCGGGGGGGCGCAGATACGCAGTATTTT	CATSRERGGADTQYF
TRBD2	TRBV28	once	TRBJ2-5	TGTGCCAGCAGTTTGGGGCGGGAGGGTCTGTCGGAGACCCAGTACTTC	CASSLGREGLSETQYF
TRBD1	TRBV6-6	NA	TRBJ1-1	TGTGCCAGCAGACAACTCACCGGGACAGTCAACACTGAAGCTTTCTTT	CASRQLTGTVNTEAFF
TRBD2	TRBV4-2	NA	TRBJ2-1	TGTGCCAGCAGCCAAGAACCGAGCGGGAGGTACAATGAGCAGTTCTTC	CASSQEPSGRYNEQFF
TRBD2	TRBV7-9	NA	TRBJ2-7	TGTGCCAGCAGCTTACTAGCGGACCACTACGAGCAGTACTTC	CASSLLADHYEQYF
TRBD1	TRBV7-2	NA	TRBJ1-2	TGTGCCAGCAGCTTAGGACGGGGGACAGGGAGCGGCTACACCTTC	CASSLGRGTGSGYTF
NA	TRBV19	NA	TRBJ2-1	TGTGCCAGTAGTACAGGGTTGTCCTACAATGAGCAGTTCTTC	CASSTGLSYNEQFF
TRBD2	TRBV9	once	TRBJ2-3	TGTGCCAGCAGCTCTAGCGGGGGACCCACAGATACGCAGTATTTT	CASSSSGGPTDTQYF
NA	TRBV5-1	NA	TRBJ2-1	TGCGCCAGCAGCCCCGTGCAGGGTGTACGGCGAGAGCAGTTCTTC	CASSPVQGVRREQFF
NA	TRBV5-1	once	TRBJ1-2	TGCGCCAGCAGCTTGGCGGGCCGGAAAGGGGCTAATGGCTACACCTTC	CASSLAGRKGANGYTF
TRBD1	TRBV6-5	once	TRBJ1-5	TGTGCCAGCAGTTACGGGACAGGGGGCGGACAGCCCCAGCATTTT	CASSYGTGGGQPQHF
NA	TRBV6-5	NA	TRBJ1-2	TGTGCCAGCAGTTACTCCGGGGGGGACCCCTATGGCTACACCTTC	CASSYSGGDPYGYTF
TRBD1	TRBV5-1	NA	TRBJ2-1	TGCGCCAGCAGCAGGGGACAGTCCTACAATGAGCAGTTCTTC	CASSRGQSYNEQFF